A selection of T cell receptor beta chains follows, all from one sample in a study of cytomegalovirus exposure and HLA in healthy donors. Assay: immunoSEQ multiplex PCR; the TCRdb copy retains only in-frame clones and omits some. Of 60,000 or so clones detected, just under 95% appear once; the ten largest clones hold roughly 2.4%. Sequenced: PBMCs. The source is a man aged 18 to 30 in good health and CMV-seronegative. CDR3s include the opening cysteine and the closing phenylalanine or tryptophan. A row's size may be missing; if present it is once, few, many or a size class.

-	TRBV27	CASSLNPRRSYNEQFF
-	TRBV21-1	CASSKARVSGSDYGYTF
-	TRBV25-1	CASSEGDGGYEQYF
-	TRBV4-1	CASSRGSLTGELFF
-	TRBV6-6	CASRREGGYTF
-	TRBV5-1	CASSSSGGGNEKLFF
-	TRBV9	CASSVAGGSYNEQFF
-	TRBV28	CASGSRQGAYEQYF
-	TRBV13	CASSPEYGGRGGYTF
once	TRBV6-1	CASSGLAYNTGELFF
-	TRBV27	CASRRRDRGHEQFF
-	TRBV28	CASVGQGGQPQHF
-	TRBV11-2	CASSLKGVTEAFF
-	TRBV7-2	CASSLTAGTYEQYF
-	TRBV18	CASSPPGQLGSFTEAFF
-	TRBV5-1	CASSGGGAGANVLTF
once	TRBV29-1	CSAPGTSSTDTQYF
-	TRBV11-2	CASSSLPGQGYEQYF
-	TRBV5-6	CASSLGTSGSTDTQYF
-	TRBV18	CASSPPKRYGGSRDTGELFF
-	TRBV11-2	CASSVSGRGFYEQFF
-	TRBV19	CASRGWRDGNQPQHF
-	TRBV30	CAWSGPFTGYTEAFF
-	TRBV15	CATSKPGVEGRSGANVPTF
-	TRBV4-1	CASSQEGGLVTYNEQFF
-	TRBV7-2	CASSSRGSGALGELFF
-	TRBV4-1	CASSLTSFEQFF
-	TRBV5-1	CASSLDSGYEQYF
-	TRBV10-2	CASSQTGIEAPEQYF
-	TRBV19	CASSDRAFAYEQYF
-	TRBV18	CASSPTRLADNEQFF
-	TRBV28	CASSPTTGTNYGYTF
-	TRBV4-3	CASSQDQVVRYEQYF
-	TRBV25-1	CATLPGYQETQYF
-	TRBV6-6	CASSYSVGTGNTIYF
once	TRBV29-1	CSVPGGGYEQYF
-	TRBV19	CASTFADSNPPYEQYF
once	TRBV29-1	CSVEVAGGGEQYF
-	TRBV11-3	CASSISPNTIYF
once	TRBV20-1	CSAADRHEAFF
-	TRBV5-4	CASSLDQGRRNTIYF
-	TRBV7-2	CASSPEGTGNYGYTF
few	TRBV28	CASRNGQGFEQYF
-	TRBV5-1	CASSSGEDQPQHF
-	TRBV10-1	CASSPDGVTNTGELFF
-	TRBV28	CASSDHLTGLGYGYTF
-	TRBV5-6	CASSLGPTTTNTGELFF
few	TRBV27	CASSSRLAGGPGTGELFF
-	TRBV5-6	CASSQTNTGELFF
-	TRBV28	CASSLGLIEEQYF
-	TRBV13	CASSLLGTLNTEAFF
-	TRBV19	CASSIDQSANSYNEQFF